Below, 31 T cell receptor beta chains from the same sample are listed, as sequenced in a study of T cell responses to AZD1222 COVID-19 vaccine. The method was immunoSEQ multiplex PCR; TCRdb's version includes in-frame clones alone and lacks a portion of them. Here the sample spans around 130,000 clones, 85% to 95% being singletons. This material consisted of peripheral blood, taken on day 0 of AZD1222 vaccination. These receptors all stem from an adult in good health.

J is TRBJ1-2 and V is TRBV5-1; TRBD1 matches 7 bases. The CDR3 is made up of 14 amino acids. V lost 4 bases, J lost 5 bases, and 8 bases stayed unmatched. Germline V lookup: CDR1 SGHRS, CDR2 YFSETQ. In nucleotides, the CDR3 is TGCGCCAGCAGCCTATCTGGACAGGAATATGGCTACACCTTC. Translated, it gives CASSLSGQEYGYTF.

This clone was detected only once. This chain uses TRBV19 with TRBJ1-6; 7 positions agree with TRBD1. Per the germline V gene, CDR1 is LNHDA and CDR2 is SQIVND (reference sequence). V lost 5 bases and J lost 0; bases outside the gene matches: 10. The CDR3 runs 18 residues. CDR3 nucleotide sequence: TGTGCCAGTAGTCGTAACCCGGGACAGAGCTCCTATAATTCACCCCTCCACTTT. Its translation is CASSRNPGQSSYNSPLHF.

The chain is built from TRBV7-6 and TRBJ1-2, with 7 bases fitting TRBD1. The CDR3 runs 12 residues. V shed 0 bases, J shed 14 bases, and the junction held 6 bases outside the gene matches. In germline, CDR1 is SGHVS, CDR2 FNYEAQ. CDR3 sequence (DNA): TGTGCCAGCAGCTTAGCAGGACAGGACCGGACCTTC. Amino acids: CASSLAGQDRTF.

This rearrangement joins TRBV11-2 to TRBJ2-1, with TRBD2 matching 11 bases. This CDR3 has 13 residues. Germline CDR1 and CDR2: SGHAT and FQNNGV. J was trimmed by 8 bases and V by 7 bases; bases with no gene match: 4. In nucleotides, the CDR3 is TGTGCCAGCATCCTAGCGGGAGGCGATGAGCAGTTCTTC. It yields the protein CASILAGGDEQFF.

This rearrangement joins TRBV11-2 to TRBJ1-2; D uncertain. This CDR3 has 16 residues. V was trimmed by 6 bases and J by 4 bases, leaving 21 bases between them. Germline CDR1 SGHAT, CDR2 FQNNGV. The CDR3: CASRSARGTSGYGYTF. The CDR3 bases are TGTGCCAGCAGGTCAGCAAGAGGAACCTCGGGCTATGGCTACACCTTC.

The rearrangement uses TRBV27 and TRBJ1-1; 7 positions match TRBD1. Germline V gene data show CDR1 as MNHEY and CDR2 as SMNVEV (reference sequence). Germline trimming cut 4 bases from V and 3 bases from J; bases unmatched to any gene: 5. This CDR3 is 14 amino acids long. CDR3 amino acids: CASSYRDSDTEAFF. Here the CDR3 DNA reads TGTGCCAGCAGTTACAGGGACAGTGACACTGAAGCTTTCTTT.

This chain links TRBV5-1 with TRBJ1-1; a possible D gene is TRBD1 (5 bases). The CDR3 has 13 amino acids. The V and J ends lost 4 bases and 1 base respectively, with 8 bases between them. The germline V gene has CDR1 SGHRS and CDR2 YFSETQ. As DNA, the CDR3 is TGCGCCAGCAGCCCGGGGGGGAACACTGAAGCTTTCTTT. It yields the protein CASSPGGNTEAFF.

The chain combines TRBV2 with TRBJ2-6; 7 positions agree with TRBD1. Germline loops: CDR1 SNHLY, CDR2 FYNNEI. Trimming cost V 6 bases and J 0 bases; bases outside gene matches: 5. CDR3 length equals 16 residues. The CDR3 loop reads CASSAGGASGANVLTF. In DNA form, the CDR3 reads TGTGCCAGCAGCGCAGGGGGTGCCTCTGGGGCCAACGTCCTGACTTTC.

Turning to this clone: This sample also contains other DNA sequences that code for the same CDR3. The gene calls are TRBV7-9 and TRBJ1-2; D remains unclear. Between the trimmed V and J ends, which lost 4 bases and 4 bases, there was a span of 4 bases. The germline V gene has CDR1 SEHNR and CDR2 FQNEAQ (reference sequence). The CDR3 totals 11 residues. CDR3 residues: CASSSSYGYTF. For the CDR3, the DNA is TGTGCCAGCAGCTCGAGCTATGGCTACACCTTC.

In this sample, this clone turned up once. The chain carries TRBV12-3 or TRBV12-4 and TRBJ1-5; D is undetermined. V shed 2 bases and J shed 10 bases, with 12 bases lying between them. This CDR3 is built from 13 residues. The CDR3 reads CASSLKKGFPQHF. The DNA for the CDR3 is TGTGCCAGCAGTTTAAAGAAAGGGTTTCCCCAGCATTTT.

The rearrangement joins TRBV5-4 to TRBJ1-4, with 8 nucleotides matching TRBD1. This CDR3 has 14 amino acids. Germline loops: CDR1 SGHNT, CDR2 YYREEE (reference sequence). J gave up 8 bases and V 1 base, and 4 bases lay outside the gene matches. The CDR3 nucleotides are TGTGCCAGCAGCTTGCAGGGGGCGCGAGAAAAACTGTTTTTT. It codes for CASSLQGAREKLFF.

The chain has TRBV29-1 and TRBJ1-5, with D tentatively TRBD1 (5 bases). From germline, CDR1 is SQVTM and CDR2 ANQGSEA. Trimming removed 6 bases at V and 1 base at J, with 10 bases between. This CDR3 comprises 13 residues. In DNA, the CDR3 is TGCAGCGTAGGGGACTTGAGCAATCAGCCCCAGCATTTT. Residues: CSVGDLSNQPQHF.

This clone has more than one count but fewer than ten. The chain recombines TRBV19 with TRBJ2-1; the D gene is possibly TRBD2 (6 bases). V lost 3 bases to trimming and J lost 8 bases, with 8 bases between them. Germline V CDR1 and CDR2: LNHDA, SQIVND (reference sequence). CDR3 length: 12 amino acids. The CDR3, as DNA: TGTGCCAGTAGTATTTCGGGGGATGAGCAGTTCTTC. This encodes CASSISGDEQFF. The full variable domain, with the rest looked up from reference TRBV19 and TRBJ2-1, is DGGITQSPKYLFRKEGQNVTLSCEQNLNHDAMYWYRQDPGQGLRLIYYSQIVNDFQKGDIAEGYSVSREKKESFPLTVTSAQKNPTAFYLCASSISGDEQFFGPGTRLTVL.

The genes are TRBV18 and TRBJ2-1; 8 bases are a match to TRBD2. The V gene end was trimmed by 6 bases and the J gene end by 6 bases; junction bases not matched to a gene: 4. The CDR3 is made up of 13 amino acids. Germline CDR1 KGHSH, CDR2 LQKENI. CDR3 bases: TGTGCCAGCTCCGGAGCGGGAGTCAATGAGCAGTTCTTC. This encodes CASSGAGVNEQFF.

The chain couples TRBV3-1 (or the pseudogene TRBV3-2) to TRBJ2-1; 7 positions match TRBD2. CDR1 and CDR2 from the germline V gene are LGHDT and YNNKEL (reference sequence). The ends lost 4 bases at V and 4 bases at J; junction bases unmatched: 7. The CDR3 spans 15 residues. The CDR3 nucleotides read TGTGCCAGCAGCCCATCCAGCGGGATTTACAATGAGCAGTTCTTC. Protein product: CASSPSSGIYNEQFF.

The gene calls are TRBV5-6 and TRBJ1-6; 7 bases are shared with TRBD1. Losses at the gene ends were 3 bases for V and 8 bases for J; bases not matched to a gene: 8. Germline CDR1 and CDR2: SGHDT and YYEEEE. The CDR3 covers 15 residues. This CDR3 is CASSSVQGFDSPLHF. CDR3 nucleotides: TGTGCCAGCAGCTCCGTACAGGGGTTTGATTCACCCCTCCACTTT.

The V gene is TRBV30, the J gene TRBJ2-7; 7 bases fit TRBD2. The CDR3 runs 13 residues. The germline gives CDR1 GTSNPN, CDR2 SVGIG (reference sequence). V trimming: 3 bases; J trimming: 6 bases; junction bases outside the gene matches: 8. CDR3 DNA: TGTGCCTGGAGCGCCGGGGGAGGGCGCGAGCAGTACGTC. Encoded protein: CAWSAGGGREQYV.

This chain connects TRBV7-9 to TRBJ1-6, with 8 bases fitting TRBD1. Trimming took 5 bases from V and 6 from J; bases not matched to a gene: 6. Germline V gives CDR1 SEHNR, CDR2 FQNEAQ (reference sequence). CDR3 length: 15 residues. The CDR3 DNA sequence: TGTGCCAGCAGCCGGAGGACAGGGTTTAATTCACCCCTCCACTTT. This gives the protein CASSRRTGFNSPLHF.

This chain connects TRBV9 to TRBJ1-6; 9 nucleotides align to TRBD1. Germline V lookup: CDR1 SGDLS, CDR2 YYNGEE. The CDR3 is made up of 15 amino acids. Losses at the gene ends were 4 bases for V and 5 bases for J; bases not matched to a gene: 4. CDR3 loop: CASSTRDRDNSPLHF. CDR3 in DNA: TGTGCCAGCAGCACCCGGGACAGGGATAATTCACCCCTCCACTTT.

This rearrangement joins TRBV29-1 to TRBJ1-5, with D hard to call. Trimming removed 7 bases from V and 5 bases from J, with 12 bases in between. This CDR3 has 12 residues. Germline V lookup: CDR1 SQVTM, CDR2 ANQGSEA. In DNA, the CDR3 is TGCAGCGCCGGCGACCGAGATCAGCCCCAGCATTTT. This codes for CSAGDRDQPQHF.

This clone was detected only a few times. For the CDR3, the DNA is TGTGCCAGCAGTTCCTCGAGCGGGATTTCCTACGAGCAGTACGTC. This codes for CASSSSSGISYEQYV. This chain joins TRBV27 and TRBJ2-7, with TRBD2 matching 7 bases. V was clipped by 4 bases and J by 1 base; unmatched bases: 7. The CDR3 loop spans 15 amino acids. Germline assignment: CDR1 MNHEY and CDR2 SMNVEV (reference sequence).

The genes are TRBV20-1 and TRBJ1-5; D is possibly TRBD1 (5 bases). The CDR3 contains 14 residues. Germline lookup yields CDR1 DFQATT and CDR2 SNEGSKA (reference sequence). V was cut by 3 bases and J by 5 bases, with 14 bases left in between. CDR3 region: CSASPARADQPQHF. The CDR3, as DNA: TGCAGTGCTAGTCCTGCCAGGGCCGATCAGCCCCAGCATTTT.

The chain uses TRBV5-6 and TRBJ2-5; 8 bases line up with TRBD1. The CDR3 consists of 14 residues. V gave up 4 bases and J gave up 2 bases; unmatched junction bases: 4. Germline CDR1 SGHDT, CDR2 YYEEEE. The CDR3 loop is CASSPRGLQETQYF. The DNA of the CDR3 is TGTGCCAGCAGCCCCAGGGGGCTGCAAGAGACCCAGTACTTC.

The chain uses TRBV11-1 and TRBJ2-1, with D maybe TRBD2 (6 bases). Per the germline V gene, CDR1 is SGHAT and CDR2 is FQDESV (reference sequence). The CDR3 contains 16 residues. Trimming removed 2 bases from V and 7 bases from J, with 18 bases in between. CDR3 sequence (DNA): TGTGCCAGCAGCTTAAAGGTGGGGGGAATCAGGAATGAGCAGTTCTTC. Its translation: CASSLKVGGIRNEQFF. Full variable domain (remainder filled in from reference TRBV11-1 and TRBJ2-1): EAEVAQSPRYKITEKSQAVAFWCDPISGHATLYWYRQILGQGPELLVQFQDESVVDDSQLPKDRFSAERLKGVDSTLKIQPAELGDSAMYLCASSLKVGGIRNEQFFGPGTRLTVL.

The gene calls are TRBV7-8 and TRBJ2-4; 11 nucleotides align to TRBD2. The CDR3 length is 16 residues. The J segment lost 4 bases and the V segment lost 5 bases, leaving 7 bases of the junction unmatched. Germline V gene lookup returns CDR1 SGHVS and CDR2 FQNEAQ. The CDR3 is CASSTGTSGSKNIQYF. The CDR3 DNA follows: TGTGCCAGCAGCACAGGGACTAGCGGTTCGAAAAACATTCAGTACTTC.

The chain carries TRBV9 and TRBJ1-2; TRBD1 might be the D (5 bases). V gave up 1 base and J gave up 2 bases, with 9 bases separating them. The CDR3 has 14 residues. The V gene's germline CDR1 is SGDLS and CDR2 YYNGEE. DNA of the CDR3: TGTGCCAGCAGCGTATCTCGGGGGAACTATGGCTACACCTTC. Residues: CASSVSRGNYGYTF.

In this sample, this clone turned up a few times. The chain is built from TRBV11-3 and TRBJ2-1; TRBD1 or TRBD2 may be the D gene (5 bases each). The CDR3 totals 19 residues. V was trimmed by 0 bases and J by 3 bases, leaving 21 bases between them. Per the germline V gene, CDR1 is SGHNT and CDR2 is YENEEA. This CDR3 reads CASSLDVGVAGGGYNEQFF. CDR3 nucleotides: TGTGCCAGCAGCTTAGATGTTGGTGTGGCGGGTGGGGGCTACAATGAGCAGTTCTTC.

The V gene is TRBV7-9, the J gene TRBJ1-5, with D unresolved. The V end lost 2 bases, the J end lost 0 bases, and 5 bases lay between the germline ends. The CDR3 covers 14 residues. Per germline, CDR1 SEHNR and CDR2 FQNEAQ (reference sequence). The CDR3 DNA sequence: TGTGCCAGCAGCTTAAGCGTTAGCAATCAGCCCCAGCATTTT. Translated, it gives CASSLSVSNQPQHF.

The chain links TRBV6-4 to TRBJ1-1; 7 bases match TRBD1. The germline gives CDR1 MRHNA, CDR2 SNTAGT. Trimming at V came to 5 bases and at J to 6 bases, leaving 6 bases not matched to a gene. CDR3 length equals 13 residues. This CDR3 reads CASSRDRESEAFF. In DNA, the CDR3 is TGTGCCAGCAGTCGGGACAGAGAGTCTGAAGCTTTCTTT.

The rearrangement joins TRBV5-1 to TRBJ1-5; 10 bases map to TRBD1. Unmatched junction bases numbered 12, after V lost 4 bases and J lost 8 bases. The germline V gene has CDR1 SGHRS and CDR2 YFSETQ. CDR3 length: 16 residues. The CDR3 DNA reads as TGCGCCAGCAGCCCCGGCGGGACAGGGGCCGGAGAGCCCCAGCATTTT. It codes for CASSPGGTGAGEPQHF.

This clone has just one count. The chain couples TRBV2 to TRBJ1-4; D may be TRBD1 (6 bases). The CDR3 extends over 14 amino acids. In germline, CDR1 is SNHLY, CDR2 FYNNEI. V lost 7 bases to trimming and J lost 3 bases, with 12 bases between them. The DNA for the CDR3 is TGTGCCAGCACCCTGAGGGGGGCTAATGAAAAACTGTTTTTT. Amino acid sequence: CASTLRGANEKLFF.